The subject of this entry is one TCR beta chain. These data belong to a study of blood T cell repertoires in COVID-19. Whole-study context: Researchers got acute and convalescent COVID-19 samples from the United States, Italy and Spain. PBMCs, B-cell-depleted T cells, or T cells provided the cDNA or gDNA that made up the material.

The ends lost 3 bases at V and 4 bases at J; junction bases unmatched: 5. The CDR3 contains 14 residues. The germline gives CDR1 SGHDT, CDR2 YYEEEE. Authors' processing steps: Estimated nucleated cell counts came from reference gene primer amplification. Produced via immunoSEQ multiplex PCR; TCRdb's table is partial and in-frame only. For V, J and clone size, that table is used; D and trimming come from the DNA. The data show around 40,000 clones, with roughly 81% seen just once and approximately 13% held by the top ten. The clonotype comes from a human donor in a cohort sampled during active COVID-19. The sequenced sample was peripheral blood. The chain is built from TRBV5-6 and TRBJ2-7, with 9 bases matching TRBD2. This CDR3 reads CASSWLAGTYEQYF. In DNA form, the CDR3 reads TGTGCCAGCAGCTGGCTAGCGGGGACTTACGAGCAGTACTTC. Combining the CDR3 with reference TRBV5-6 and TRBJ2-7 gives the whole variable domain DAGVTQSPTHLIKTRGQQVTLRCSPKSGHDTVSWYQQALGQGPQFIFQYYEEEERQRGNFPDRFSGHQFPNYSSELNVNALLLGDSALYLCASSWLAGTYEQYFGPGTRLTVT.